What follows is one T cell receptor beta chain and its context. The germline V gene has CDR1 LNHDA and CDR2 SQIVND (reference sequence). V was pared by 4 bases and J by 0 bases, with 9 bases between. This CDR3 comprises 14 residues. Generated by immunoSEQ multiplex PCR, the TCRdb table keeps only in-frame clones and is missing some. The sample shows 130,000 to 150,000 clones, approximately 90% of them seen only once. This sample was taken from a study of T cell responses to AZD1222 COVID-19 vaccine. The source is an adult in good health. The sequencing here drew on peripheral blood, taken on day 0 of MenACWY control vaccination. The chain carries TRBV19 and TRBJ1-1; D is possibly TRBD1 (6 bases). The CDR3 here is CASSRTALNTEAFF. Written as DNA, the CDR3 is TGTGCCAGTAGTAGGACAGCCCTGAACACTGAAGCTTTCTTT.